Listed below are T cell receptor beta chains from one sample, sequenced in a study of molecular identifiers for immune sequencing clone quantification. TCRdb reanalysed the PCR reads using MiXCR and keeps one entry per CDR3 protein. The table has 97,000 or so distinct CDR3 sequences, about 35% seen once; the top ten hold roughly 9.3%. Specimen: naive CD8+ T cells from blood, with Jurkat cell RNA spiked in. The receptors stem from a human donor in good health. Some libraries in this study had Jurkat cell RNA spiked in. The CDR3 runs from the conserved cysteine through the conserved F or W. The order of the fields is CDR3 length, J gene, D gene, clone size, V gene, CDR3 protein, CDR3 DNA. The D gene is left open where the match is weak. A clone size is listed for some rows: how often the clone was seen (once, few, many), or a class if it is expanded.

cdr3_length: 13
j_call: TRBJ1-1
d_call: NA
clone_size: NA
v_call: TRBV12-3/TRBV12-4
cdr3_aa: CASRPRLNTESFF
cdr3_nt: TGTGCCAGCAGGCCGAGACTGAACACTGAATCTTTCTTT

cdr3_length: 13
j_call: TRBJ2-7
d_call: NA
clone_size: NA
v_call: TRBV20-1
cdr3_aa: CSAIPGSPYEQYF
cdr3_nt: TGCAGTGCTATACCAGGGTCGCCCTACGAGCAGTACTTC

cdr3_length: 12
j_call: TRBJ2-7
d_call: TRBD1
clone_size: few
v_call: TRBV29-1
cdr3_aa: CSVGTGTYEQYF
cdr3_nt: TGCAGCGTTGGGACAGGGACGTACGAGCAGTACTTC

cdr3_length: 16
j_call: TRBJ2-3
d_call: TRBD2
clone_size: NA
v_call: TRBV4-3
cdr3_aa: CASSPGLAEHGDTQYF
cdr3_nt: TGCGCCAGCAGCCCCGGTCTAGCGGAGCATGGGGATACGCAGTATTTT

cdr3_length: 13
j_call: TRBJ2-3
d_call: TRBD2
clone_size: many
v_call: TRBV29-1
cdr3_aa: CSVASGSWDTQYF
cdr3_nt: TGCAGCGTTGCTAGCGGGAGCTGGGATACGCAGTATTTT

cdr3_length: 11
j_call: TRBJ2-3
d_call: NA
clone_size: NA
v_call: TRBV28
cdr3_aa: CASSPLHTQYF
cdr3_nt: TGTGCCAGCAGCCCCTTACATACGCAGTATTTT

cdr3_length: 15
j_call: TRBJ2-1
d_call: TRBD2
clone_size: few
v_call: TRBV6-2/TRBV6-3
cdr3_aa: CASSFLAGARNEQFF
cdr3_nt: TGTGCCAGCAGTTTTCTAGCGGGAGCAAGGAATGAGCAGTTCTTC

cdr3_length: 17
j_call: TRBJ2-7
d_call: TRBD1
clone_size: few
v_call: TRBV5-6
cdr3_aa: CASSRSWNGDSSYEQYF
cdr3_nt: TGTGCCAGCAGCCGCAGCTGGAACGGGGACAGCTCCTACGAGCAGTACTTC

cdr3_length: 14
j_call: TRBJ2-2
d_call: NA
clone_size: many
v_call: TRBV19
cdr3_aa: CASSITALSGELFF
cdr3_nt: TGTGCCAGTAGTATAACAGCGCTATCCGGGGAGCTGTTTTTT

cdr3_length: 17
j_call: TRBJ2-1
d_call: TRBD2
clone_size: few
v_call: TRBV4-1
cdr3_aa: CASSQEPPLGGAGEQFF
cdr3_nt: TGCGCCAGCAGCCAAGAACCCCCCTTGGGAGGGGCTGGTGAGCAGTTCTTC

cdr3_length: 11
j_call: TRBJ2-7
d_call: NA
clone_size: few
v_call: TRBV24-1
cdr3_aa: CATSGGYEQYF
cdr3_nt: TGTGCCACCAGTGGCGGCTACGAGCAGTACTTC

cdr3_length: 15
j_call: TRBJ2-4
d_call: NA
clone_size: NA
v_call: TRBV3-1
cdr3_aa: CASSQGGLAKNIQYF
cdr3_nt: TGTGCCAGCAGCCAAGGGGGCTTAGCCAAAAACATTCAGTACTTC

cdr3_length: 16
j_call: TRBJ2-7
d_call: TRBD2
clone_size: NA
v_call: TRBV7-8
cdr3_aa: CASSLVLLAGPYEQYF
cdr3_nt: TGTGCCAGCAGCTTAGTTCTACTAGCGGGACCCTACGAGCAGTACTTC

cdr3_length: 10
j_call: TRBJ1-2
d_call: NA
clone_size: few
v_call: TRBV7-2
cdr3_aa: CASSPLGYTF
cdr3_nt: TGTGCCAGCAGCCCTTTGGGCTACACCTTC

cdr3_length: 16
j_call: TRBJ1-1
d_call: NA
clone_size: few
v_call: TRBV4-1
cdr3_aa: CASSQDYPGTRIEAFF
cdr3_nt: TGCGCCAGCAGCCAAGATTATCCCGGGACACGCATCGAAGCTTTCTTT

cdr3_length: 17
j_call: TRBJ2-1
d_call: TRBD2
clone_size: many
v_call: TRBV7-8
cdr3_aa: CASSSLAGGPTHNEQFF
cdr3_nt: TGTGCCAGCAGCTCTTTAGCGGGAGGGCCGACCCACAATGAGCAGTTCTTC

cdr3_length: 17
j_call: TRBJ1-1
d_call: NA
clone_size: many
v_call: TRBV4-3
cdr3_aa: CASSPWLEEELRTEAFF
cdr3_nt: TGCGCCAGCAGCCCCTGGTTGGAGGAAGAACTTCGCACTGAAGCTTTCTTT

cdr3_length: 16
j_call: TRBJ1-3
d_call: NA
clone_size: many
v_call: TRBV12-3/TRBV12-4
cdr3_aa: CASSPRGLLSGNTIYF
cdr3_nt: TGTGCCAGCAGCCCCAGGGGCCTCCTCTCTGGAAACACCATATATTTT

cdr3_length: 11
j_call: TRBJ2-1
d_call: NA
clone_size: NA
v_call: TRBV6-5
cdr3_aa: CASQHYNEQFF
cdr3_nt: TGTGCCAGCCAGCACTACAATGAGCAGTTCTTC

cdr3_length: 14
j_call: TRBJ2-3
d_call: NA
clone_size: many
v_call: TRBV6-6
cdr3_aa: CASSYVRGTDTQYF
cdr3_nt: TGTGCCAGCAGTTACGTCAGGGGCACAGATACGCAGTATTTT

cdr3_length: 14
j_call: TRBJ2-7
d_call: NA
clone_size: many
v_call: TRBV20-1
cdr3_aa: CSARGASLGYEQYF
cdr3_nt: TGCAGTGCTAGAGGGGCTAGCTTGGGCTACGAGCAGTACTTC

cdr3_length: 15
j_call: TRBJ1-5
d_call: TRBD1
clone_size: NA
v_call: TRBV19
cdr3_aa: CASSMTGLSNQPQHF
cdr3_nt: TGTGCCAGTAGCATGACAGGGCTTAGCAATCAGCCCCAGCATTTT

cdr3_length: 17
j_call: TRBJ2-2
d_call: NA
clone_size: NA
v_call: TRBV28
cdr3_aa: CASSFRPGPLNTGELFF
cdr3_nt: TGTGCCAGCAGTTTTCGTCCGGGCCCCCTGAACACCGGGGAGCTGTTTTTT

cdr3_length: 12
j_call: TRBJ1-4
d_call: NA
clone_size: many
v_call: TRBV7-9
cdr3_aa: CASSPAIEKLFF
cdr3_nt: TGTGCCAGCAGCCCCGCGATTGAAAAACTGTTTTTT

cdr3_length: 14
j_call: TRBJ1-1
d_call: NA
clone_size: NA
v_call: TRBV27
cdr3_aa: CASSLGGLGTEAFF
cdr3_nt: TGTGCCAGCAGTTTAGGTGGGCTAGGGACTGAAGCTTTCTTT

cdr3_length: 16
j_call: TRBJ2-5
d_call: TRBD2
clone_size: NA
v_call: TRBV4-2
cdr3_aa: CASSPHGLAEAETQYF
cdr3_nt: TGTGCCAGCAGTCCGCATGGACTAGCGGAGGCAGAGACCCAGTACTTC

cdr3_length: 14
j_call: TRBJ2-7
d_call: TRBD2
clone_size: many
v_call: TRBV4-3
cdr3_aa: CASSHLLAAGEQYF
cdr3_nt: TGCGCCAGCAGCCATCTTCTAGCGGCGGGCGAGCAGTACTTC

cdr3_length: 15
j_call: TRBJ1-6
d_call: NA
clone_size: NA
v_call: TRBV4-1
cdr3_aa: CASGEGLGHNSPLHF
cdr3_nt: TGCGCCAGCGGCGAAGGACTGGGACATAATTCACCCCTCCACTTT

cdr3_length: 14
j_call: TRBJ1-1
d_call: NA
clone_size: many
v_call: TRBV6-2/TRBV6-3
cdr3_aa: CASRRTYMNTEAFF
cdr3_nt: TGTGCCAGCAGACGGACATATATGAACACTGAAGCTTTCTTT

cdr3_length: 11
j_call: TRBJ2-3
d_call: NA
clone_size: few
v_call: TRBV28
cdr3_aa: CASRWGNTQYF
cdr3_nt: TGTGCCAGCAGGTGGGGAAATACGCAGTATTTT

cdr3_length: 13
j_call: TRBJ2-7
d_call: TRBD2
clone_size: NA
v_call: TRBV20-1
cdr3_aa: CSARPLAGGEQYF
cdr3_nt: TGCAGTGCCAGACCTCTAGCGGGAGGCGAGCAGTACTTC

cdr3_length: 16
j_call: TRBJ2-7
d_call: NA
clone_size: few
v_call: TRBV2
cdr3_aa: CASSVSRGGINYEQYF
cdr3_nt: TGTGCCAGCAGTGTATCGAGGGGGGGTATCAACTACGAGCAGTACTTC

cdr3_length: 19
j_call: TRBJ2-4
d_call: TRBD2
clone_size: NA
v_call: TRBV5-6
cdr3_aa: CASSYNPWASGSGKNIQYF
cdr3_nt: TGTGCCAGCAGCTACAACCCCTGGGCTAGCGGGAGTGGCAAAAACATTCAGTACTTC

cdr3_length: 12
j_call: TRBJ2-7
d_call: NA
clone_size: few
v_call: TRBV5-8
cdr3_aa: CASSRGLDEQYF
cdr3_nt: TGTGCCAGCAGCCGCGGTCTAGACGAGCAGTACTTC

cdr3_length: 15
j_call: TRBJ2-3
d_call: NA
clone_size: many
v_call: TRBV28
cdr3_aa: CASSRQSDFTDTQYF
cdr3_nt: TGTGCCAGCAGTCGTCAGTCGGACTTCACAGATACGCAGTATTTT

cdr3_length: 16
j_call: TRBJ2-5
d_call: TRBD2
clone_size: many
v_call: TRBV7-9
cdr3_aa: CASSSQTGTRKETQYF
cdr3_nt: TGTGCCAGCAGCTCACAGACCGGGACTAGGAAAGAGACCCAGTACTTC

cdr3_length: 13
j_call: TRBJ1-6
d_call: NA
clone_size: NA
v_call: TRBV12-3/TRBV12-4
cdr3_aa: CASRFGFNTPLHF
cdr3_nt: TGTGCCAGCAGATTTGGGTTCAATACACCCCTCCACTTT

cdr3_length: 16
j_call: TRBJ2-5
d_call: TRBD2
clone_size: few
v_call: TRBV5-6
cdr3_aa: CASSSGLAGGSETQYF
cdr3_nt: TGTGCCAGCAGCTCGGGACTAGCGGGAGGGAGCGAGACCCAGTACTTC

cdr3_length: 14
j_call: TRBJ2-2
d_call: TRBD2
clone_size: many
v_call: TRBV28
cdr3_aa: CASMGLAATGELFF
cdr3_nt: TGTGCCAGCATGGGACTAGCTGCCACCGGGGAGCTGTTTTTT